The subject of this entry is one TCR beta chain. Its antigen is not known. The PCR contained 60 Vbeta and 13 Jbeta primers. Authors' analysis steps: As a later analysis found, there were 70 million to 80 million unique TCR beta chains, of which 8.5 million to 13 million were shared. Clones were sequenced by immunoSEQ multiplex PCR, and TCRdb holds only the in-frame ones, with some missing. The DNA was the basis for D and trimming; V, J and clone size are from that table. Among 90,000 or so clones listed, 55% to 75% were seen once. Trimming shortened V by 4 bases and J by 4 bases, and 5 bases separated the two germline ends. The CDR3 has 12 residues. Germline V gene data show CDR1 as MDHEN and CDR2 as SYDVKM. This sample was included in a study of cytomegalovirus exposure and HLA in healthy donors. Whole-study context: Earlier, almost 120 million unique TCR beta sequences were recovered from about 200 million T cells by an analysis.

Points from the study as a whole: Researchers reported in a later analysis that common viral pathogens appeared linked to several top clusters. A later analysis, which compared TCR beta chains of equal frequency, found the HLA-associated ones more clonally expanded.

The rearrangement links TRBV28 to TRBJ1-5; D remains unclear. The specimen sequenced was PBMCs. This receptor was identified in a woman between 50 and 59 years old in good health and CMV-seropositive. The CDR3 DNA reads as TGTGCCAGCAGTTCGTTAAATCAGCCCCAGCATTTT. Protein sequence: CASSSLNQPQHF.